The rows below give T cell receptor beta chains drawn from one sample of a study of CD8 T cells in ankylosing spondylitis. TCRdb used MiXCR to reprocess the 5' RACE reads, holding one entry per CDR3 protein. The data show over 600,000 distinct CDR3 sequences, roughly 19% seen once. Sequenced sample: blood, either unsorted or a sorted T cell fraction (not recorded which). These receptors were collected from a male donor with ankylosing spondylitis. The CDR3 runs from the conserved cysteine through the conserved F or W. The order of the fields is J gene, V gene, CDR3 protein.

J: TRBJ2-7; V: TRBV4-1; CDR3: CASSQNTGTGVSEQYF
J: TRBJ1-4; V: TRBV15; CDR3: CATSRDEGYPNEKLFF
J: TRBJ1-1; V: TRBV20-1; CDR3: CSASGGLPRAEAFF
J: TRBJ1-6; V: TRBV6-1; CDR3: CASSRDWSSYNSPLHF
J: TRBJ2-7; V: TRBV4-1; CDR3: CASSQENSGEQYF
J: TRBJ2-1; V: TRBV27; CDR3: CASSANSWNEQFF
J: TRBJ2-7; V: TRBV7-9; CDR3: CASSLSSTSGGYEQYF
J: TRBJ1-5; V: TRBV27; CDR3: CASRGGGGQPQHF
J: TRBJ2-1; V: TRBV4-1; CDR3: CASSQESILLAGANNEQFF
J: TRBJ1-2; V: TRBV5-6; CDR3: CASSLFVGADYGYTF
J: TRBJ2-1; V: TRBV7-2; CDR3: CASERTSGRYEQFF
J: TRBJ1-1; V: TRBV12-3/TRBV12-4; CDR3: CASSRTDLEAFF
J: TRBJ2-7; V: TRBV5-1; CDR3: CASSLDPTGFDEQYF
J: TRBJ2-3; V: TRBV7-9; CDR3: CASSSGLAGAHTDTQYF
J: TRBJ2-7; V: TRBV4-3; CDR3: CASSHGTSGLYEQYF
J: TRBJ2-7; V: TRBV12-3/TRBV12-4; CDR3: CASRRQDGYEQYF
J: TRBJ2-7; V: TRBV29-1; CDR3: CSVLVSYEQYF
J: TRBJ2-1; V: TRBV18; CDR3: CASSPPARVTYNEQFF
J: TRBJ2-4; V: TRBV27; CDR3: CASSLSGDSNIQYF
J: TRBJ1-4; V: TRBV30; CDR3: CAWSGGVATNEKLFF
J: TRBJ1-6; V: TRBV7-9; CDR3: CASSLAGLSPLHF
J: TRBJ2-7; V: TRBV10-3; CDR3: CAILGRVGYEQYF
J: TRBJ1-6; V: TRBV3-1; CDR3: CASSHKKTGVNSPLHF
J: TRBJ2-1; V: TRBV7-2; CDR3: CASSARALNGGEQFF
J: TRBJ2-3; V: TRBV29-1; CDR3: CSVDLGTDTQYF
J: TRBJ2-7; V: TRBV27; CDR3: CASSQLSSYEQYF
J: TRBJ2-1; V: TRBV20-1; CDR3: CSARGQSSTGGYNEQFF
J: TRBJ1-1; V: TRBV5-1; CDR3: CASSLGQGWSTEAFF
J: TRBJ1-5; V: TRBV10-2; CDR3: CASSSGTGLNQPQHF
J: TRBJ2-2; V: TRBV12-3/TRBV12-4; CDR3: CASSGTSGIAGELFF
J: TRBJ2-2; V: TRBV6-1; CDR3: CASRHSANTGELFF
J: TRBJ2-7; V: TRBV12-3/TRBV12-4; CDR3: CASRPQGAHYEQYF
J: TRBJ2-7; V: TRBV4-1; CDR3: CASSHQGSPYEQYF
J: TRBJ1-2; V: TRBV5-1; CDR3: CASSRDNTGDYGYTF